Each of the 9 T cell receptor beta chains below was sequenced from the same sample in a study of T cell changes during pregnancy in multiple sclerosis. The table came from immunoSEQ multiplex PCR; TCRdb's copy has only in-frame clones and leaves some out. The data show fewer than 90,000 clones, about 94% seen once. The specimen comprised peripheral blood, sampled in the third trimester of pregnancy. The receptors shown here come from a female donor with multiple sclerosis, enrolled in a pregnancy study.

This chain links TRBV27 with TRBJ1-1; perhaps TRBD1 as D (6 bases). The CDR3 runs to 15 residues. Germline CDR1 MNHEY, CDR2 SMNVEV (reference sequence). Trimming left V 5 bases short and J 5 bases short, with 18 bases between. The CDR3 region is CASSPQGAKRTEAFF. The CDR3, as DNA: TGTGCCAGCAGTCCACAGGGCGCAAAGAGAACTGAAGCTTTCTTT.

Worth noting for this clone: Other DNA variants within this sample encode the same CDR3. The chain recombines TRBV6-5 with TRBJ1-1; 7 bases are shared with TRBD1. V was clipped by 2 bases and J by 4 bases; unmatched bases: 4. The CDR3 has 14 residues. CDR1 and CDR2 from the germline V gene are MNHEY and SVGAGI. DNA of the CDR3: TGTGCCAGCAGTTACGTGCCAGGGGGCACTGAAGCTTTCTTT. It specifies CASSYVPGGTEAFF.

This clone showed up just once. CDR3 loop: CASSIGTGSYEQYF. In DNA, the CDR3 is TGTGCCAGTAGTATCGGGACAGGTTCCTACGAGCAGTACTTC. The genes are TRBV19 and TRBJ2-7, with 8 positions matching TRBD1. The CDR3 has 14 residues. The V and J ends lost 3 bases and 1 base, in that order; junction bases with no gene match: 2. Germline V lookup: CDR1 LNHDA, CDR2 SQIVND (reference sequence).

The chain couples TRBV19 to TRBJ1-1; D is unclear. The V gene lost 5 bases and the J gene lost 3 bases, with 13 bases spanning the gap. This CDR3 region has 14 residues. Germline-derived CDR1 and CDR2 are LNHDA and SQIVND (reference sequence). The CDR3 region has the DNA TGTGCCAGTAGTTGGATCGGGGTCTACACTGAAGCTTTCTTT. It codes for CASSWIGVYTEAFF. The full variable domain, rest sourced from reference TRBV19 and TRBJ1-1, is DGGITQSPKYLFRKEGQNVTLSCEQNLNHDAMYWYRQDPGQGLRLIYYSQIVNDFQKGDIAEGYSVSREKKESFPLTVTSAQKNPTAFYLCASSWIGVYTEAFFGQGTRLTVV.

The chain is built from TRBV18 and TRBJ2-3; 8 positions agree with TRBD1. With 5 bases clipped from V and 0 bases from J, the junction kept 7 bases outside the gene matches. The CDR3 covers 16 residues. Germline lookup yields CDR1 KGHSH and CDR2 LQKENI. This chain's CDR3 is CASSTDRVGSTDTQYF. CDR3 nucleotide sequence: TGTGCCAGCTCAACGGACAGGGTAGGGAGCACAGATACGCAGTATTTT.

This clone was detected ten times or more. V and J are TRBV7-6 and TRBJ2-3, with 8 bases matching TRBD2. Trimming at V came to 1 base and at J to 0 bases, leaving 12 bases not matched to a gene. This CDR3 spans 19 amino acids. The germline V gene has CDR1 SGHVS and CDR2 FNYEAQ. CDR3 loop: CASSLEGGLASGSTDTQYF. CDR3 bases: TGTGCCAGCAGCTTAGAAGGCGGGTTGGCTAGCGGGAGCACAGATACGCAGTATTTT.

This sequence joins TRBV4-2 and TRBJ2-4; 13 nucleotides match TRBD2. This CDR3 is built from 17 residues. Germline V gene lookup returns CDR1 LGHNA and CDR2 YNFKEQ. Trimming cost V 2 bases and J 6 bases; bases outside gene matches: 7. The chain's CDR3 is CASSQTSGRAIINIQYF. The CDR3 region has the DNA TGTGCCAGCAGCCAAACTAGCGGGAGGGCCATTATAAACATTCAGTACTTC.

The CDR3 region is CASSFRVPRGNEQYF. The CDR3 DNA follows: TGTGCCAGCAGCTTCCGGGTTCCCCGAGGGAACGAGCAGTACTTC. V is TRBV7-2 and J is TRBJ2-7; weak D call: TRBD2 (5 bases). Germline assignment: CDR1 SGHTA and CDR2 FQGNSA. Deletions cut 3 bases from V and 5 bases from J, with 17 bases between. This CDR3 comprises 15 residues.

Comments on this clone: The sample holds other DNA sequences that translate to the same CDR3. The rearrangement links TRBV20-1 to TRBJ2-5; D unclear. CDR3 length: 10 amino acids. Germline CDR1 and CDR2: DFQATT and SNEGSKA (reference sequence). V was clipped by 6 bases and J by 1 base, with 3 bases between them. The CDR3 nucleotides are TGCAGTGCGGCCCAAGAGACCCAGTACTTC. It encodes CSAAQETQYF.